This T cell receptor beta chain was found in a study of cytomegalovirus exposure and HLA in healthy donors. Study observations and caveats: The authors later linked a missense DCLRE1C variant to TCR beta V- and J-gene trimming.

Healthy people donating bone marrow made up the donors. This CDR3 contains 14 residues. In germline, CDR1 is MNHEY, CDR2 SVGAGI. V was trimmed by 0 bases and J by 7 bases, leaving 7 bases between them. Worth noting for this clone: Its antigen is unidentified.

PCR employed 60 Vbeta and 13 Jbeta primers. The protocol was immunoSEQ multiplex PCR, while the TCRdb copy is restricted to in-frame clones and leaves out a portion. In the table there are roughly 160,000 clones, roughly 80% of which are singletons. The gene calls are TRBV6-5 and TRBJ1-6; TRBD1 might be the D (5 bases). Sequencing was done on a sample of PBMCs. This clonotype was sampled from a male donor in good health and CMV-seronegative. The CDR3 coding sequence is TGTGCCAGCAGTTACTCCCAGGGAAATTCACCCCTCCACTTT. This gives the protein CASSYSQGNSPLHF.